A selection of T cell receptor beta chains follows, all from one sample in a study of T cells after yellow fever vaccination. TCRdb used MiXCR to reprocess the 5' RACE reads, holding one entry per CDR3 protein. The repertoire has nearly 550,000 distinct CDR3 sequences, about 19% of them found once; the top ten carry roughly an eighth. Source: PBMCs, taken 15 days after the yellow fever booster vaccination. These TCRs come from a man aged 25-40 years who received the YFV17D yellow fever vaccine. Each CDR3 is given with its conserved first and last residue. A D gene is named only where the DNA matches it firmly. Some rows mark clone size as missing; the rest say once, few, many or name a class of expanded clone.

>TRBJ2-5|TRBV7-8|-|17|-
CASSLVRVLMSSETQYF
TGTGCCAGCAGCTTAGTTAGGGTTTTAATGTCCTCGGAGACCCAGTACTTC
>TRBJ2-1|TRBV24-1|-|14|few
CATSERGGSNVQFF
TGTGCCACCAGTGAGAGGGGGGGCTCGAATGTACAGTTCTTC
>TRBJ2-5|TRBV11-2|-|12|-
CASSSDWQTQYF
TGTGCCAGCAGCTCGGACTGGCAGACCCAGTACTTC
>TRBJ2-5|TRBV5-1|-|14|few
CASSLRGFQETQYF
TGCGCCAGCAGCTTGCGGGGTTTCCAAGAGACCCAGTACTTC
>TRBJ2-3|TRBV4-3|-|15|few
CASSQGWERGDTQYF
TGCGCCAGCAGCCAAGGGTGGGAGAGGGGAGATACGCAGTATTTT
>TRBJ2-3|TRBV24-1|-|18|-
CATSDFDPGTQAGDTQYF
TGTGCCACCAGTGATTTTGACCCAGGGACACAGGCGGGCGATACGCAGTATTTT
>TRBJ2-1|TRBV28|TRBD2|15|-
CASSSTSGIYNEQFF
TGTGCCAGCAGTTCGACTAGCGGGATTTACAATGAGCAGTTCTTC
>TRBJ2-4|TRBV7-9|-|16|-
CASSPGTPLAKNIQYF
TGTGCCAGCAGCCCCGGGACCCCTCTAGCCAAAAACATTCAGTACTTC
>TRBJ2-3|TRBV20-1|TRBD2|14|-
CSASEGGVTDTQYF
TGCAGTGCTAGCGAGGGAGGGGTCACAGATACGCAGTATTTT
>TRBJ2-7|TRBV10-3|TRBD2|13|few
CAIGRESSYEQYF
TGTGCCATCGGGAGGGAAAGCTCCTACGAGCAGTACTTC
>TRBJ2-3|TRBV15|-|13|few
CATNGRITDTQYF
TGTGCCACCAACGGGCGTATCACAGATACGCAGTATTTT
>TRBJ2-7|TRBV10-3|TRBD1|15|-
CAISDSGQQRYEQYF
TGTGCCATCAGTGACTCGGGACAGCAAAGATACGAGCAGTACTTC
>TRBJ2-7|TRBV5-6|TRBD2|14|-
CASTKLTSGYEQYF
TGTGCCAGCACCAAACTGACTAGCGGCTACGAGCAGTACTTC
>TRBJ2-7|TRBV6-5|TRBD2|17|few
CASSYTPPGLAQYEQYF
TGTGCCAGCAGTTACACTCCGCCGGGACTAGCGCAATACGAGCAGTACTTC
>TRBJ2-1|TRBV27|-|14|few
CASSLNLPDNEQFF
TGTGCCAGCAGTTTGAACCTTCCAGACAATGAGCAGTTCTTC
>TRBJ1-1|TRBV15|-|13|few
CATSRDTNTEAFF
TGTGCCACCAGCAGAGATACCAACACTGAAGCTTTCTTT